This TCR beta chain is from a study of T-cell reconstitution after alpha-beta-depleted transplantation in children. Researchers prepared the TCRbeta library using unique molecular identifiers, the study reports. TCRdb re-derived calls from the PCR reads in MiXCR, one entry per CDR3 protein. The table lists around 600,000 distinct CDR3 sequences, about 10% of them singletons. The CDR3 extends over 14 amino acids. The V end lost 4 bases, the J end lost 8 bases, and 15 bases lay between the germline ends. Sequencing was performed on PBMCs from the stem cell graft donor, taken from the stem cell graft. The origin of this receptor is a human donor who donated a stem cell graft to a child with acute myeloid leukemia. The genes are TRBV12-3 or TRBV12-4 and TRBJ1-5; D unclear. The CDR3 region is CASSSGLTIEPQHF. The CDR3 nucleotides are TGTGCCAGCAGTTCAGGACTCACGATTGAGCCCCAGCATTTT.